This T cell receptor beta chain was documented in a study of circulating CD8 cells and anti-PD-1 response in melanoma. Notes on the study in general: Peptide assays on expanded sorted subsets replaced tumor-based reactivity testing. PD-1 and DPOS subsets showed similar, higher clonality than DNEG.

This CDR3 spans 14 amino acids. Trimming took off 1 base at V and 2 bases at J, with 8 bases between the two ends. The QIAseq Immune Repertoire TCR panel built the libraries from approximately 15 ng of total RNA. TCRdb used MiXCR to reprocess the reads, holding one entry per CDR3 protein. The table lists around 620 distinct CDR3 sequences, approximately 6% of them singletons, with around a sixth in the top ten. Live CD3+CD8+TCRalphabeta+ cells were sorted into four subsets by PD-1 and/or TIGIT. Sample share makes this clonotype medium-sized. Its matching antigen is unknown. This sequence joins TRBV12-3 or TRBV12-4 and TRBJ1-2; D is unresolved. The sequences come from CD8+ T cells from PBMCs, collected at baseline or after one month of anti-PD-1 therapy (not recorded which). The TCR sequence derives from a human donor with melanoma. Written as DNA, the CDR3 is TGTGCCAGCAGTTTAGTCCTCGACAACTATGGCTACACCTTC. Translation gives CASSLVLDNYGYTF.